One sample yielded the 30 T cell receptor beta chains listed below, sequenced in a study of blood T cell repertoires in COVID-19. Using immunoSEQ multiplex PCR, the repertoire was profiled, and TCRdb retains in-frame clones only, with some absent. Here the sample spans fewer than 700,000 clones, about 88% being singletons. Specimen: peripheral blood. The receptors here all came from a woman aged 45-65 years with COVID-19, enrolled during active disease.

The chain couples TRBV12-3 or TRBV12-4 to TRBJ1-3; no definite D call. The CDR3 loop spans 13 amino acids. V was clipped by 5 bases and J by 3 bases, with 8 bases between them. The CDR3 here is CASSLLFGNTIYF. CDR3 DNA sequence: TGTGCCAGCAGTCTTCTCTTTGGAAACACCATATATTTT.

The chain carries TRBV25-1 and TRBJ2-7, with 7 bases fitting TRBD2. The CDR3 is 16 residues long. With 1 base clipped from V and 2 bases from J, the junction kept 8 bases outside the gene matches. Germline assignment: CDR1 MGHDK and CDR2 SYGVNS. The CDR3 nucleotides read TGTGCCAGCAGTGAATCGGGGGGTGTATTACCCTACGAGCAGTACTTC. Its protein product is CASSESGGVLPYEQYF.

CDR3 sequence reads: CASSRGGDLSGYTF. For the CDR3, the DNA is TGTGCCAGCAGCCGGGGGGGGGACCTCTCTGGCTACACCTTC. The V call is TRBV6-5, the J call TRBJ1-2; maybe TRBD1 (5 bases). The CDR3 spans 14 residues. The germline V and J ends were trimmed by 6 bases and 7 bases, with 18 bases remaining between them. Germline values: CDR1 MNHEY, CDR2 SVGAGI.

This clone occurred once. V and J are TRBV7-9 and TRBJ1-1, with D perhaps matching TRBD1 (5 bases). The CDR3 is 12 residues long. Germline CDR1 is SEHNR and CDR2 is FQNEAQ (reference sequence). CDR3 sequence: CAHDLGGTEAFF. In DNA form, the CDR3 reads TGTGCACATGACCTGGGGGGAACTGAAGCTTTCTTT.

This clone was observed a single time. J is TRBJ1-2 and V is TRBV12-3 or TRBV12-4, with 10 positions matching TRBD1. The CDR3 runs 13 residues. The V segment lost 5 bases and the J segment 8 bases; nucleotides outside the gene matches: 5. The CDR3 DNA reads as TGTGCCAGCAGTAGACAGGGGGCGAGCGGCTACACCTTC. This codes for CASSRQGASGYTF.

The chain employs TRBV10-3 and TRBJ1-1; 8 bases fit TRBD1. The CDR3 contains 13 residues. V trimming: 10 bases; J trimming: 4 bases; junction bases outside the gene matches: 8. Germline V gene lookup returns CDR1 ENHRY and CDR2 SYGVKD. CDR3 DNA: TGTGCCACGTTAGGGACAGGAAGCACTGAAGCTTTCTTT. Its translation is CATLGTGSTEAFF.

J is TRBJ2-3 and V is TRBV5-1, with D maybe TRBD1 (6 bases). Deletions cut 3 bases from V and 5 bases from J, with 10 bases between. The CDR3 runs to 13 residues. CDR1 SGHRS and CDR2 YFSETQ come from the germline V gene. The CDR3 DNA follows: TGCGCCAGCAGCTCTACAGGGAAAGATACGCAGTATTTT. This gives the protein CASSSTGKDTQYF.

The chain carries TRBV19 and TRBJ1-2; D gene ambiguous. Trimming took off 4 bases at V and 4 bases at J, with 13 bases between the two ends. This CDR3 comprises 14 residues. CDR1 is LNHDA and CDR2 is SQIVND in the germline V gene (reference sequence). CDR3 loop: CASSRTESFYGYTF. CDR3 DNA: TGTGCCAGTAGTAGAACAGAATCTTTCTATGGCTACACCTTC.

The chain joins TRBV12-3 or TRBV12-4 to TRBJ1-1; TRBD1 is a possible D gene (5 bases). Between the trimmed V and J ends, which lost 3 bases and 4 bases, there was a span of 9 bases. The CDR3 sequence is 13 residues long. The CDR3 sequence is CASSFDGGTEAFF. CDR3 DNA: TGTGCCAGCAGTTTTGACGGGGGCACTGAAGCTTTCTTT.

CDR3 sequence (DNA): TGTGCCAGCAGCTCGACAGCCTCTGGAAACACCATATATTTT. It translates to CASSSTASGNTIYF. This chain uses TRBV7-3 with TRBJ1-3; D is possibly TRBD1 (5 bases). Germline CDR1 and CDR2: SGHTA and FQGTGA. Trimming stripped 4 bases from V and 0 bases from J, with 7 bases between. CDR3 length: 14 amino acids.

The chain links TRBV9 to TRBJ2-6, with 7 nucleotides matching TRBD1. The V gene end was trimmed by 5 bases and the J gene end by 2 bases; junction bases not matched to a gene: 4. The germline gives CDR1 SGDLS, CDR2 YYNGEE. This CDR3 region has 15 residues. CDR3 residues: CASSEQGTGANVLTF. The CDR3 DNA follows: TGTGCCAGCAGTGAACAGGGGACTGGGGCCAACGTCCTGACTTTC.

The chain carries TRBV7-9 and TRBJ1-5; D may be TRBD1 (6 bases). CDR1 is SEHNR, CDR2 FQNEAQ, per germline (reference sequence). Trimming removed 5 bases at V and 2 bases at J, with 13 bases between. The CDR3 is 15 residues long. The CDR3 spells CASSLQGNGNQPQHF. The CDR3 DNA follows: TGTGCCAGCAGCCTTCAGGGGAATGGCAATCAGCCCCAGCATTTT.

This clone was seen a handful of times. J is TRBJ2-7 and V is TRBV18, with D perhaps matching TRBD2 (7 bases). There are 14 residues in the CDR3. Per germline, CDR1 KGHSH and CDR2 LQKENI. V was shortened by 5 bases and J by 4 bases, with 15 bases between the two germline ends. CDR3 sequence: CASSSNAGAYEQYF. Written as DNA, the CDR3 is TGTGCCAGCTCATCAAACGCGGGGGCGTACGAGCAGTACTTC.

The gene calls are TRBV6-6 and TRBJ1-1; 8 positions match TRBD1. This CDR3 region has 13 residues. Losses at the gene ends were 8 bases for V and 4 bases for J; bases not matched to a gene: 6. Germline values: CDR1 MNHNY, CDR2 SVGAGI (reference sequence). CDR3 residues: CASPTDRGTEAFF. CDR3 sequence (DNA): TGTGCCAGCCCGACCGACAGGGGCACTGAAGCTTTCTTT.

The V gene is TRBV5-1, the J gene TRBJ2-2; D gene unclear. This CDR3 contains 15 residues. Germline CDR1 SGHRS, CDR2 YFSETQ. V was clipped by 0 bases and J by 7 bases, with 13 bases between them. The DNA for the CDR3 is TGCGCCAGCAGCTTGGAAGAAGTGGCGGTCGGGGAGCTGTTTTTT. Translation: CASSLEEVAVGELFF.

The rearrangement joins TRBV27 to TRBJ2-7, with TRBD1 matching 8 bases. This CDR3 has 17 amino acids. The trim removed 6 bases at V and 0 bases at J, leaving 13 bases unmatched. The V gene's germline CDR1 is MNHEY and CDR2 SMNVEV (reference sequence). The CDR3 region is CASSFVTGQVDSYEQYF. The CDR3 nucleotides read TGTGCCAGCAGCTTCGTTACGGGACAGGTAGACTCCTACGAGCAGTACTTC.

The chain recombines TRBV9 with TRBJ1-6; perhaps TRBD1 as D (6 bases). Germline V gene data show CDR1 as SGDLS and CDR2 as YYNGEE. The CDR3 has 15 residues. Between the trimmed V and J ends, which lost 0 bases and 10 bases, there was a span of 14 bases. The CDR3 loop reads CASSVARQGRSPLHF. The DNA for the CDR3 is TGTGCCAGCAGCGTAGCTCGGCAGGGGCGGTCACCCCTCCACTTT.

In DNA, the CDR3 is TGTGCCAGCAGTTTACAGGGGTCCTACCTTTATGGCTACACCTTC. This sequence encodes CASSLQGSYLYGYTF. This chain joins TRBV28 and TRBJ1-2, with a possible D match to TRBD1 (6 bases). The CDR3 runs to 15 residues. The V gene lost 2 bases and the J gene lost 5 bases, with 15 bases spanning the gap. Germline V gives CDR1 MDHEN, CDR2 SYDVKM.

This clone is a singleton in its sample. This sequence joins TRBV7-6 and TRBJ1-4, with D possibly TRBD1 on 6 matching bases. The germline V gene encodes CDR1 SGHVS and CDR2 FNYEAQ. The CDR3 spans 16 residues. V dropped 1 base and J dropped 1 base, with 10 bases sitting between them. The CDR3 spells CASSLGGGGTNEKLFF. CDR3 DNA: TGTGCCAGCAGCTTAGGAGGGGGGGGAACTAATGAAAAACTGTTTTTT.

The chain employs TRBV6-6 and TRBJ2-7; D might be TRBD2 (6 bases). Looked up from germline, CDR1 is MNHNY and CDR2 is SVGAGI (reference sequence). The CDR3 totals 14 residues. Trimming stripped 8 bases from V and 0 bases from J, with 14 bases between. CDR3 bases: TGTGCCAGCTCCCGGGACTTCAGCTCCTACGAGCAGTACTTC. Protein product: CASSRDFSSYEQYF.

This clone was counted a few times. The chain couples TRBV11-2 to TRBJ2-7; 12 bases are shared with TRBD2. Germline assignment: CDR1 SGHAT and CDR2 FQNNGV. V lost 2 bases, J lost 2 bases, and 10 bases stayed unmatched. This CDR3 has 18 amino acids. In DNA form, the CDR3 reads TGTGCCAGCAGCTTAAACCCGACTAGCGGGGGAAGGGCCTACGAGCAGTACTTC. This gives the protein CASSLNPTSGGRAYEQYF.

The CDR3 DNA sequence: TGCGCCAGCAGCTTGGAAGACAGCGGGACAGGGTATTTCTACGAGCAGTACTTC. Its translation is CASSLEDSGTGYFYEQYF. The gene calls are TRBV5-1 and TRBJ2-7; 9 nucleotides line up with TRBD1. CDR1 is SGHRS and CDR2 is YFSETQ in the germline V gene. V lost 0 bases to trimming and J lost 3 bases; unmatched junction nucleotides: 13. This CDR3 spans 18 amino acids.

The genes are TRBV11-2 and TRBJ1-5; 7 positions agree with TRBD1. This CDR3 spans 14 amino acids. Trimming removed 5 bases from V and 7 bases from J; junction bases left unmatched: 8. The germline gives CDR1 SGHAT, CDR2 FQNNGV. CDR3 sequence: CASSHDRDGQPQHF. The CDR3 nucleotides are TGTGCCAGCAGCCATGACAGGGACGGGCAGCCCCAGCATTTT.

The rearrangement uses TRBV5-1 and TRBJ1-2; 8 bases are shared with TRBD1. CDR1 SGHRS and CDR2 YFSETQ come from the germline V gene. J gave up 6 bases and V 7 bases, and 8 bases lay outside the gene matches. This CDR3 has 13 amino acids. CDR3 bases: TGCGCCAGCGGACCGTACAGGGGGAATGGCTACACCTTC. Its protein product is CASGPYRGNGYTF. Drawing the rest from reference TRBV5-1 and TRBJ1-2, the complete variable domain is KAGVTQTPRYLIKTRGQQVTLSCSPISGHRSVSWYQQTPGQGLQFLFEYFSETQRNKGNFPGRFSGRQFSNSRSEMNVSTLELGDSALYLCASGPYRGNGYTFGSGTRLTVV.

The CDR3 DNA follows: TGTGCCAGCGGTTTAACAGGGTTCAACACTGAAGCTTTCTTT. Translating it yields CASGLTGFNTEAFF. The rearrangement joins TRBV11-2 to TRBJ1-1; TRBD1 might be the D (6 bases). Trimming shortened V by 8 bases and J by 2 bases, and 15 bases separated the two germline ends. The germline V gene encodes CDR1 SGHAT and CDR2 FQNNGV. The CDR3 is 14 amino acids.

This clone came up once. This chain uses TRBV7-9 with TRBJ2-2; perhaps TRBD1 as D (5 bases). CDR3 length: 14 amino acids. The germline gives CDR1 SEHNR, CDR2 FQNEAQ (reference sequence). V was shortened by 5 bases and J by 7 bases, with 14 bases between the two germline ends. The CDR3 sequence: CASSLVPGFGELFF. CDR3 bases: TGTGCCAGCAGCCTTGTCCCAGGGTTCGGGGAGCTGTTTTTT.

The chain is built from TRBV30 and TRBJ2-1; a weak D match, TRBD1 (6 bases). Trimming left V 8 bases short and J 10 bases short, with 18 bases between. Germline V gene data show CDR1 as GTSNPN and CDR2 as SVGIG (reference sequence). This CDR3 has 12 residues. For the CDR3, the DNA is TGTGCCCGTGCTTCGGACAGAAGGGAGCAGTTCTTC. This translates into CARASDRREQFF.

This chain connects TRBV29-1 to TRBJ1-4; D perhaps matches TRBD1 (6 bases). Per the germline V gene, CDR1 is SQVTM and CDR2 is ANQGSEA. This CDR3 is built from 14 residues. Between the trimmed V and J ends, which lost 6 bases and 2 bases, there was a span of 13 bases. As DNA, the CDR3 is TGCAGCGTCGCAAGGGGGGGGACTAATGAAAAACTGTTTTTT. Its translation: CSVARGGTNEKLFF.

This clone was seen once. The chain links TRBV6-5 to TRBJ1-6; D is uncertain. Deletions cut 8 bases from V and 7 bases from J, with 12 bases between. Germline V lookup: CDR1 MNHEY, CDR2 SVGAGI. The CDR3 runs 13 residues. The chain's CDR3 is CASRETLNSPLHF. The CDR3 bases are TGTGCCAGCCGGGAGACACTAAATTCACCCCTCCACTTT.

The chain uses TRBV19 and TRBJ1-1; D remains ambiguous. V gave up 6 bases and J gave up 4 bases, with 15 bases separating them. The CDR3 covers 14 residues. CDR1 is LNHDA and CDR2 is SQIVND in the germline V gene (reference sequence). The DNA for the CDR3 is TGTGCCAGTAGCTATGGGCAGGCGAGCACTGAAGCTTTCTTT. Protein product: CASSYGQASTEAFF.